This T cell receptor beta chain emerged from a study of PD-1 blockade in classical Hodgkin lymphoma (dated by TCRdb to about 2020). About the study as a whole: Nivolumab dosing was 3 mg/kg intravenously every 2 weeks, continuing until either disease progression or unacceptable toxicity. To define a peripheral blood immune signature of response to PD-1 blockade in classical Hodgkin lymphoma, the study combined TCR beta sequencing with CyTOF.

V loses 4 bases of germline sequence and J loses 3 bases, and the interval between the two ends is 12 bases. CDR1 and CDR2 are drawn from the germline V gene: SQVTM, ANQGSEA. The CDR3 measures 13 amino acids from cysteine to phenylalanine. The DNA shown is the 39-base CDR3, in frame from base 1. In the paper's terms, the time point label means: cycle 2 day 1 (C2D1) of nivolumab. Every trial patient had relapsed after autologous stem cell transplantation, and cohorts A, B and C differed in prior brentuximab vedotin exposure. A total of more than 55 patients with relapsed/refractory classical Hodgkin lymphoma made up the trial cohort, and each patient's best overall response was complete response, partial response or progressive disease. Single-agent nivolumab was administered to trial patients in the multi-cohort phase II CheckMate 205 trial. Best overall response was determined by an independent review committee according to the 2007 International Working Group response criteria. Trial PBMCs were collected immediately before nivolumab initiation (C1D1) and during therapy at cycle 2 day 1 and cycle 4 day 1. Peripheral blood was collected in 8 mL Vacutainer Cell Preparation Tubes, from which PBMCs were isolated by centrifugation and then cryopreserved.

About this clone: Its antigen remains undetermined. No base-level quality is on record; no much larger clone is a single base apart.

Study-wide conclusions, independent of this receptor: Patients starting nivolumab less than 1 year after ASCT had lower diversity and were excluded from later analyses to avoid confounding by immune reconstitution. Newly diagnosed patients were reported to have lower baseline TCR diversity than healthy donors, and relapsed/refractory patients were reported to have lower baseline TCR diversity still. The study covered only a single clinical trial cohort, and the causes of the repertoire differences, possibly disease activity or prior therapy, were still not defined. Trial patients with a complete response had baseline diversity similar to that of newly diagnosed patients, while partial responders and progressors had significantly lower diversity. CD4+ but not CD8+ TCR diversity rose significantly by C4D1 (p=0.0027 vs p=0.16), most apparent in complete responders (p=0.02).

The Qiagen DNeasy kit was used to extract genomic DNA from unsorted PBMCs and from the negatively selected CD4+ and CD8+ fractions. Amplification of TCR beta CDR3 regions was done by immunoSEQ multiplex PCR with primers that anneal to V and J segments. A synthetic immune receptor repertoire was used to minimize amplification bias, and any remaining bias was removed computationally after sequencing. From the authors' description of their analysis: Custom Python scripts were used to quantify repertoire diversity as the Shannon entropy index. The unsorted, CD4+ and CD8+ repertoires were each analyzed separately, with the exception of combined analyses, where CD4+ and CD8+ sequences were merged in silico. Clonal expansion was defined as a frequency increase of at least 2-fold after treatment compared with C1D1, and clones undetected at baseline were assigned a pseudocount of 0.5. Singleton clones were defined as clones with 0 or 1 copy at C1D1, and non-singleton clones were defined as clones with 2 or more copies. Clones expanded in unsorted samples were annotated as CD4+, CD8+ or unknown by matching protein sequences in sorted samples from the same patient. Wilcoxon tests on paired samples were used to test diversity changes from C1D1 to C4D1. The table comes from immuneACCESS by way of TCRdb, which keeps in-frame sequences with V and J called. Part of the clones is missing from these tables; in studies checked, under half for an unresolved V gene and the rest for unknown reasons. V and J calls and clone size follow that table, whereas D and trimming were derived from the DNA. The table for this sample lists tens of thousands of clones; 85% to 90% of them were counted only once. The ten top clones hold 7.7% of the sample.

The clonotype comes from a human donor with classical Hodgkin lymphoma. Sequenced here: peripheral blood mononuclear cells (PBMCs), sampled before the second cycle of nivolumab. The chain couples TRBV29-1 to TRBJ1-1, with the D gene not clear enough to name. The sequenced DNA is TGCAGCGTTGGTAGGCGCAGTGACACTGAAGCTTTCTTT. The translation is CSVGRRSDTEAFF. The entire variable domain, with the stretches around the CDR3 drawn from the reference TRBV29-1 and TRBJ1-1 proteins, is SAVISQKPSRDICQRGTSLTIQCQVDSQVTMMFWYRQQPGQSLTLIATANQGSEATYESGFVIDKFPISRPNLTFSTLTVSNMSPEDSSIYLCSVGRRSDTEAFFGQGTRLTVV.